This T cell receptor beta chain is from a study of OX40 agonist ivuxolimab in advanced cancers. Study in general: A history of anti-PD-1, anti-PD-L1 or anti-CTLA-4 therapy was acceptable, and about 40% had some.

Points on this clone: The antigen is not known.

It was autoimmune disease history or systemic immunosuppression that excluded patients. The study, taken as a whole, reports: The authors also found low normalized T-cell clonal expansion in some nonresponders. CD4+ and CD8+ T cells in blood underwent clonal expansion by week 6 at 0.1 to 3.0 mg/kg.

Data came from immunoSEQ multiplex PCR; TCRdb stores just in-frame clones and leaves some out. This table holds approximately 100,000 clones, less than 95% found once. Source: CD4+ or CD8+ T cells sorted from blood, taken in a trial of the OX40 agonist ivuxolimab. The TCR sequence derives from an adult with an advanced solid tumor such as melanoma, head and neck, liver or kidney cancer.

CDR3: CASSPSKGGHRQNTDTQYF. The CDR3 bases are TGTGCCAGCAGTCCTTCGAAGGGCGGCCACAGACAAAACACAGATACGCAGTATTTT. The V and J genes are TRBV27 and TRBJ2-3; no definite D call. The germline V gene has CDR1 MNHEY and CDR2 SMNVEV (reference sequence). V lost 5 bases and J 2 bases, leaving 26 bases between the germline ends. This CDR3 is 19 amino acids long.